This T cell receptor (beta chain) derives from a study of cytomegalovirus exposure and HLA in healthy donors. Study conclusions and caveats: A later analysis showed HLA-associated TCR beta chains outstripping equally common others in clonal expansion.

On this clone itself: Its antigen is as yet unknown.

The PCR employed 60 Vbeta primers together with 13 Jbeta primers. Here immunoSEQ multiplex PCR was the method, and the copy in TCRdb shows in-frame clones only, minus some. Of 80,000 to 100,000 clones in the sample, approximately 70% were seen once. CDR1 MNHEY and CDR2 SMNVEV come from the germline V gene (reference sequence). The CDR3 covers 16 residues. V was clipped by 6 bases and J by 7 bases, with 22 bases between them. The sequenced material came from PBMCs. This chain uses TRBV27 with TRBJ1-5, with D perhaps TRBD1 (6 bases). The source of this sequence is a man aged 45 to 65 in good health and CMV-seronegative. The CDR3: CASSPNAGEKSQPQHF. The DNA of the CDR3 is TGTGCCAGCAGCCCGAACGCAGGGGAAAAGTCGCAGCCCCAGCATTTT.